One and the same sample provided the 15 T cell receptor beta chains below, sequenced in a study of blood T cell repertoires in COVID-19. The data were produced by immunoSEQ multiplex PCR, yet TCRdb's version contains in-frame clones alone and is incomplete. The sample lists around 130,000 clones, over 75% occurring once. Sequenced material: peripheral blood. These receptors all come from a man aged 45-60 years with acute or convalescent COVID-19.

There are a few counts of this clone. The V call is TRBV15, the J call TRBJ1-2; 7 bases fit TRBD1. The length of the CDR3 is 13 residues. Germline trimming cut 0 bases from V and 7 bases from J; bases unmatched to any gene: 2. Germline lookup yields CDR1 LNHNV and CDR2 YYDKDF (reference sequence). CDR3 region: CATSRDGTVGYTF. The CDR3 nucleotides are TGTGCCACCAGCAGAGATGGGACAGTTGGCTACACCTTC.

The chain combines TRBV6-2 or TRBV6-3 with TRBJ2-7; D is ambiguous. This CDR3 comprises 11 residues. The V and J ends lost 4 bases and 4 bases respectively, with 5 bases between them. Germline V lookup: CDR1 MNHEY, CDR2 SVGEGT. The CDR3 sequence is CASSFGYEQYF. In nucleotides, the CDR3 is TGTGCCAGCAGTTTCGGGTACGAGCAGTACTTC.

The chain joins TRBV30 to TRBJ1-1; a possible D gene is TRBD1 (5 bases). The V end lost 0 bases, the J end lost 11 bases, and 13 bases lay between the germline ends. Germline V CDR1 and CDR2: GTSNPN, SVGIG (reference sequence). The CDR3 length is 12 residues. In nucleotides, the CDR3 is TGTGCCTGGAGTGTAGGAGGGGCGATGGCTTTCTTT. It specifies CAWSVGGAMAFF.

V usage is TRBV5-1 and J usage is TRBJ2-5; possible D gene TRBD2, 5 bases. The V end was cut by 4 bases, the J end by 5 bases, with 15 bases between. The CDR3 runs 14 residues. Germline lookup yields CDR1 SGHRS and CDR2 YFSETQ. CDR3 residues: CASSPDGPGETQYF. CDR3 sequence (DNA): TGCGCCAGCAGCCCGGACGGTCCGGGGGAGACCCAGTACTTC.

The V gene is TRBV2, the J gene TRBJ2-2; 7 nucleotides line up with TRBD2. Germline CDR1 reads SNHLY; CDR2 reads FYNNEI. The CDR3 covers 14 residues. Losses at the gene ends were 6 bases for V and 6 bases for J; bases not matched to a gene: 7. CDR3 sequence reads: CASRGTSVAGELFF. CDR3 sequence (DNA): TGTGCCAGCAGGGGTACTAGCGTGGCCGGGGAGCTGTTTTTT.

V and J are TRBV5-8 and TRBJ1-4, with 7 bases aligning to TRBD1. The CDR3 contains 15 residues. The germline gives CDR1 SGHTS, CDR2 YDEGEE. V shed 4 bases and J 5 bases; nucleotides not matched to a gene: 8. In nucleotides, the CDR3 is TGTGCCAGCAGCCCGACCGGGACAGTGAATGAAAAACTGTTTTTT. It is translated as CASSPTGTVNEKLFF.

The rearrangement uses TRBV27 and TRBJ2-7, with D possibly matching TRBD1 (6 bases). Trimming removed 5 bases from V and 6 bases from J, with 17 bases in between. Germline V lookup: CDR1 MNHEY, CDR2 SMNVEV (reference sequence). The CDR3 extends over 14 amino acids. The CDR3 sequence: CASSKEYTGSEQYF. The CDR3 nucleotides read TGTGCCAGCAGTAAAGAATACACAGGGAGCGAGCAGTACTTC.

The V gene is TRBV24-1, the J gene TRBJ1-1; D may be TRBD1 (5 bases). The ends were cut back, 4 bases at V and 7 bases at J, with 12 bases in the middle. This CDR3 has 13 residues. The V gene's germline CDR1 is KGHDR and CDR2 SFDVKD. CDR3 nucleotide sequence: TGTGCCACCAGTGACCATCAGGGAAATGAAGCTTTCTTT. Protein product: CATSDHQGNEAFF.

This clone was recorded only once. The genes are TRBV29-1 and TRBJ1-4, with TRBD1 matching over 9 bases. The J segment lost 4 bases and the V segment lost 5 bases, leaving 23 bases of the junction unmatched. The CDR3 has 20 amino acids. CDR1 is SQVTM and CDR2 is ANQGSEA in the germline V gene. CDR3 sequence: CSVLLGTGSLQRAGNEKLFF. The CDR3 coding sequence is TGCAGCGTTCTACTAGGGACAGGGTCTCTCCAAAGGGCGGGTAATGAAAAACTGTTTTTT.

V and J are TRBV2 and TRBJ1-3, with D possibly matching TRBD1 (5 bases). V was pared by 11 bases and J by 3 bases, with 11 bases between. The CDR3 loop spans 12 amino acids. Germline V gene lookup returns CDR1 SNHLY and CDR2 FYNNEI. CDR3 nucleotide sequence: TGTGCCGGCGGGGGAGATGGAAACACCATATATTTT. The encoded protein is CAGGGDGNTIYF.

V and J are TRBV18 and TRBJ1-3; TRBD1 might be the D (6 bases). CDR1 is KGHSH and CDR2 is LQKENI in the germline V gene. Deletions cut 3 bases from V and 1 base from J, with 16 bases between. The CDR3 runs to 17 residues. The CDR3 nucleotides read TGTGCCAGCTCACCGCTGACAGGAGGACAATCTGGAAACACCATATATTTT. This encodes CASSPLTGGQSGNTIYF. Complete variable domain (other parts from reference TRBV18 and TRBJ1-3): NAGVMQNPRHLVRRRGQEARLRCSPMKGHSHVYWYRQLPEEGLKFMVYLQKENIIDESGMPKERFSAEFPKEGPSILRIQQVVRGDSAAYFCASSPLTGGQSGNTIYFGEGSWLTVV.

The chain employs TRBV18 and TRBJ1-2; a weak D match, TRBD1 (5 bases). The CDR3 sequence is 12 residues long. V lost 3 bases, J lost 7 bases, and 9 bases lay in between. Germline-derived CDR1 and CDR2 are KGHSH and LQKENI. The CDR3 here is CASSPRGSGYTF. CDR3 coding DNA: TGTGCCAGCTCACCTCGGGGGTCTGGCTACACCTTC.

The chain is built from TRBV7-6 and TRBJ1-3; TRBD1 matches 9 bases. The CDR3 has 16 residues. With 6 bases clipped from V and 1 base from J, the junction kept 7 bases outside the gene matches. The germline CDR1 and CDR2 sequences are SGHVS and FNYEAQ. The CDR3 loop reads CASRSGQGISGNTIYF. The CDR3 bases are TGTGCCAGCAGATCCGGACAGGGGATATCTGGAAACACCATATATTTT.

The rearrangement joins TRBV7-2 to TRBJ1-5, with 10 bases lining up with TRBD1. V lost 4 bases, J lost 1 base, and 10 bases stayed unmatched. There are 18 residues in the CDR3. Germline V lookup: CDR1 SGHTA, CDR2 FQGNSA. In DNA, the CDR3 is TGTGCCAGCAGCTCGCCCGGGACAGGGGTTGGCAGCAATCAGCCCCAGCATTTT. It is translated as CASSSPGTGVGSNQPQHF.

The V gene is TRBV12-3 or TRBV12-4, the J gene TRBJ1-6; no reliable D call. The CDR3 consists of 12 residues. The ends were cut back, 4 bases at V and 11 bases at J, with 9 bases in the middle. CDR3 coding DNA: TGTGCCAGCAGTTCCCCCAGGACACCCCTCCACTTT. Amino acid sequence: CASSSPRTPLHF.